This TCR beta chain was documented in a study of blood T cell repertoires in COVID-19. The wider study: Sites across the United States, Italy and Spain contributed samples from acute and convalescent COVID-19. The cDNA or gDNA used as material had been derived from T cells, B-cell-depleted T cells, or PBMCs.

Per the original methods: Using reference gene primer amplification, nucleated cell counts were estimated. Assay: immunoSEQ multiplex PCR; the TCRdb copy retains only in-frame clones and omits some. Clone size and V and J calls were adopted from that table, with D and trimming inferred from the DNA. Among approximately 260,000 clones, about 88% were seen once, and the ten largest hold about 4.6%. Sequenced: peripheral blood. The TCR originated in a woman in her thirties or forties who had recovered from COVID-19.

The CDR3 spells CASSFRGYGYTF. The CDR3 DNA sequence: TGTGCCAGCAGTTTCCGGGGGTATGGCTACACCTTC. J is TRBJ1-2 and V is TRBV12-3 or TRBV12-4, with D possibly TRBD1 on 5 matching bases. Trimming cost V 3 bases and J 5 bases, with 7 bases left between them. There are 12 residues in the CDR3.